This T cell receptor (beta chain) derives from a study of neoadjuvant anti-PD-1 for oral cavity cancer. Patients were newly diagnosed with stage II-IVA oral cavity squamous cell carcinoma without prior systemic or radiation treatment. These oral cavity squamous cell carcinomas were HPV-negative and locally advanced. Clones were read by immunoSEQ multiplex PCR, and TCRdb kept only the in-frame ones, dropping some. This table has fewer than 7,500 clones, nearly 55% appearing once. V dropped 4 bases and J dropped 7 bases, with 14 bases sitting between them. CDR3 length: 13 residues. The germline gives CDR1 SGHTS, CDR2 YDEGEE.

This TCR was recovered from a person aged 35-79 years with oral cavity squamous cell carcinoma. The rearrangement joins TRBV5-8 to TRBJ1-1; perhaps TRBD1 as D (6 bases). Specimen: tumor tissue, collected before nivolumab (anti-PD-1) treatment. CDR3 DNA: TGTGCCAGCAGCCCCGGGACACCGATTGAAGCTTTCTTT. Its translation is CASSPGTPIEAFF. Full variable domain (missing parts from reference TRBV5-8 and TRBJ1-1): EAGVTQSPTHLIKTRGQQATLRCSPISGHTSVYWYQQALGLGLQFLLWYDEGEERNRGNFPPRFSGRQFPNYSSELNVNALELEDSALYLCASSPGTPIEAFFGQGTRLTVV.